The clone carrying this TCR beta chain was seen a handful of times. Unique molecular identifiers were incorporated during preparation of the TCRbeta library. MiXCR, run by TCRdb on the PCR reads, gives a single entry per CDR3 protein. Of about 78,000 distinct CDR3 sequences detected, approximately 14% appear once; the ten largest clones hold 25% to 35%. The sample originates from a study of T-cell reconstitution after alpha-beta-depleted transplantation in children. Per germline, CDR1 SGHRS and CDR2 YFSETQ. With 7 bases clipped from V and 5 bases from J, the junction kept 8 bases outside the gene matches. The CDR3 length is 15 residues.

Sequenced here: PBMCs, mostly from graft donor cells, sampled 180 days after TCRalphabeta/CD19-depleted stem cell transplant. This rearrangement joins TRBV5-1 to TRBJ1-4, with 10 bases aligning to TRBD1. The TCR originated in a male patient between 2 and 15 years old who had a stem cell transplant for acute lymphoblastic leukemia, so the T cells may come from the graft donor. The CDR3 loop reads CASGRQGAINEKLFF. DNA of the CDR3: TGCGCCAGCGGCCGACAGGGGGCAATAAATGAAAAACTGTTTTTT.